The present TCR beta chain was sequenced within a study of T cells in Graves' hyperthyroidism and ophthalmopathy. Amplified TCR beta CDR3 regions derived from RNA transcripts. A set of HTBI primers served as the primers for a first-round RT-PCR of the TCR CDR3. TCRdb processed the multiplex PCR reads anew with MiXCR; each CDR3 protein has one entry. The sample shows approximately 530,000 distinct CDR3 sequences, just under 20% of them seen only once. Each ophthalmopathy patient scored at least 3 on the Clinical Activity Score and at least 4 on NOSPECS grade, with duration under 3 months. Those patients with uncontrolled infection, other autoimmune disease, pregnancy or lactation were excluded. Diagnostic assessment was based on clinical symptoms, serum thyroxine and TRAb, thyroid ultrasound and orbital computed tomography. It was approximately 9.7 ml of fresh peripheral blood that supplied the PBMCs.

CDR1 and CDR2 (germline): SGDLS, YYNGEE. The V and J ends lost 0 bases and 0 bases respectively, with 10 bases between them. The CDR3 runs 16 residues. The material sequenced was blood. The V call is TRBV9, the J call TRBJ2-4; D is perhaps TRBD1 or TRBD2 (5 bases each). This receptor was obtained from a man aged 35-49 years with Graves' ophthalmopathy. The CDR3 sequence is CASSVAGTGAKNIQYF. CDR3 DNA sequence: TGTGCCAGCAGCGTAGCTGGGACCGGAGCCAAAAACATTCAGTACTTC.